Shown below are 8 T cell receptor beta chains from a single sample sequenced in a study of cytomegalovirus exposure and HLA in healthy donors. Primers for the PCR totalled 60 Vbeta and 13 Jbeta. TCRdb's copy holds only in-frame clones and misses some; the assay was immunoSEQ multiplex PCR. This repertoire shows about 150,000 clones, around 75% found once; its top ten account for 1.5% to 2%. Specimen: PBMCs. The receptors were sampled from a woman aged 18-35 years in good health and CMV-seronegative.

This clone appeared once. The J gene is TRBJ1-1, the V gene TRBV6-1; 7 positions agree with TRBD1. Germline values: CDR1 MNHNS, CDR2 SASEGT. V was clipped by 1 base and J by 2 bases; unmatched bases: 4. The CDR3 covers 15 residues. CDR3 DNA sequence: TGTGCCAGCAGTGAAGGACAGGGCATAAACACTGAAGCTTTCTTT. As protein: CASSEGQGINTEAFF.

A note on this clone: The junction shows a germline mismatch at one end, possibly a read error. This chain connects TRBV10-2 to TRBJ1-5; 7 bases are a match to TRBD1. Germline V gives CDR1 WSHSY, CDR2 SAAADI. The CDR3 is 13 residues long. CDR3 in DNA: TGCGCCAGCAGGCAGGGGGTCAATCAGTCCCAGCATTTT. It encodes CASRQGVNQSQHF.

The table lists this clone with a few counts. As DNA, the CDR3 is TGTGCCAGCAGCTTAGGGGGGGTCGGAAACACCATATATTTT. Its protein product is CASSLGGVGNTIYF. This sequence joins TRBV7-8 and TRBJ1-3; tentatively, D is TRBD1 (5 bases). The CDR3 consists of 14 residues. Trimming removed 1 base at V and 4 bases at J, with 8 bases between. Germline CDR1 and CDR2: SGHVS and FQNEAQ.

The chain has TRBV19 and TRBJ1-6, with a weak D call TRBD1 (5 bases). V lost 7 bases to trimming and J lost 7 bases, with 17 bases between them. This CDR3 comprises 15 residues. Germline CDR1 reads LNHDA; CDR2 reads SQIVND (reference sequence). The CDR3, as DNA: TGTGCCAGTACCTTCCAGCGGGGGGGAAATTCACCCCTCCACTTT. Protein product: CASTFQRGGNSPLHF.

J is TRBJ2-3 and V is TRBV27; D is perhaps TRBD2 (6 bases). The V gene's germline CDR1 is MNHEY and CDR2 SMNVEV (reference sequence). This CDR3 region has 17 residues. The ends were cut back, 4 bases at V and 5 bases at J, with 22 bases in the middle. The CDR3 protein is CASSSTGTYVPLDTQYF. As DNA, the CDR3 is TGTGCCAGCAGTTCCACCGGGACTTATGTACCCTTAGATACGCAGTATTTT.

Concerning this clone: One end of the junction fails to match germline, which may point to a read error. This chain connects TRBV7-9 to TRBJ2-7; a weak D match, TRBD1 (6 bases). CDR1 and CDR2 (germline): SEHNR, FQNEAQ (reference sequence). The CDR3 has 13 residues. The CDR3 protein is CASSLADLSDRNF. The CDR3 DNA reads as TGTGCCAGCAGCTTAGCGGATTTATCGGACAGAAACTTC.

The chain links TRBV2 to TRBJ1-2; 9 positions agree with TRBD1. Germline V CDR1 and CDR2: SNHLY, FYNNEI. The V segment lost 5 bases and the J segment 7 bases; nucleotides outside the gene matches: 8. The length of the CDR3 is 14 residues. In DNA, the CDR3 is TGTGCCAGCAGTCAAAACGGACAGGGGAGTGGCTACACCTTC. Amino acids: CASSQNGQGSGYTF.

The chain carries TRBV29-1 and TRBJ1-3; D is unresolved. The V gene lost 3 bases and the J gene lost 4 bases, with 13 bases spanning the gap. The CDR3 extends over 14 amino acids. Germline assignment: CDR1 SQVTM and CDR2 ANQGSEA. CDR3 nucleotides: TGCAGCGTTGAGAGGGCACAGCCCGGAAACACCATATATTTT. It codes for CSVERAQPGNTIYF.